This T cell receptor (beta chain) was identified in a study of T cell repertoires in cytomegalovirus infection. Study overall: HLA-C-restricted CMV epitopes, recently identified, and well-studied HLA-B-restricted ones were used by the study. Signatures in public TCR beta sequences pointed to both CMV infection and matching HLA type.

Study-level findings and limits: HLA-C-restricted CMV clonotypes gave the most frequent clonotype in two of eight donors. Based on cumulative public TCR beta family frequency, carriers of CMV plus the relevant HLA were identified.

The V gene's germline CDR1 is SGHTA and CDR2 FQGNSA. The CDR3 spans 16 residues. Trimming removed 5 bases from V and 2 bases from J; junction bases left unmatched: 8. This clonotype was detected ten times or more. What it binds is unknown. TCRdb used MiXCR to reprocess the reads, holding one entry per CDR3 protein. The table has roughly 800,000 distinct CDR3 sequences, 25% to 30% seen once. The sample was cultured CD8+ T cells from PBMCs, taken from culture after CMV antigen stimulation. This clonotype was sampled from a human donor in good health (CMV status not recorded). Some clones in this sample may be carry-over from other donors' samples. This chain joins TRBV7-2 and TRBJ2-7, with 11 nucleotides matching TRBD2. The DNA for the CDR3 is TGTGCCAGCAGCCCCGAGGTACTAGCGGGGGCCTACGAGCAGTACTTC. Residues: CASSPEVLAGAYEQYF.